This T cell receptor (beta chain) was sequenced during a study of T cell repertoires in cytomegalovirus infection (dated by TCRdb to between 2018 and 2021). Broadly, across the study: Recently identified HLA-C-restricted CMV epitopes, whose presentation resists viral immunomodulation, were targeted by peptide stimulations together with well-studied HLA-B-restricted epitopes. Donor HLA type was relevant to the analysis, as public TCR beta signatures indicated carriage of CMV infection together with the matching HLA type.

Sequencer: Illumina HiSeq 1500. TCRdb took the public reads, trimmed them with fastp at Q25, ran MiXCR for clone calling and kept in-frame beta chains. Under each unique CDR3 protein, matching rows form one entry showing the most common genes and DNA. A total of about 330,000 distinct CDR3 sequences appear in this sample, roughly 34% of them only once. The ten largest clones take up approximately 13% of the sample. The germline V end is reduced by 6 bases and the J end by 4 bases; junction bases left unmatched: 10. As encoded in the germline V gene, CDR1 is MDHEN while CDR2 is SYDVKM. The CDR3 sequence holds 15 residues, the cysteine and phenylalanine included. Solely the CDR3 DNA is kept, with 45 bases framed from the first base. What the research found in general, with its limitations: Carriers of CMV infection plus the relevant HLA type were discriminated by the cumulative frequency of public TCR beta family members in the study cohort and in an independent roughly 380-donor cohort. In the ex vivo response, HLA-C-restricted CMV-specific TCR beta clonotypes were dominant, and in two of eight donors the single most frequent clonotype came from this HLA-C-restricted group.

As concerns this clonotype: This receptor's antigen is unknown. Per-base quality was not reported, and no clone a single base away is much larger than it.

Taken with the paper, the label for treatment or condition translates to: in vitro stimulation with specific CMV peptide epitopes to enrich CMV-specific T cells. The sequence was obtained from a human donor in good health (CMV status not recorded). Some clones in this sample may be carry-over from other donors' samples. Material: cultured PBMCs, obtained from culture after CMV antigen stimulation. The rearranged segments are TRBV28 and TRBJ1-1, with 8 middle bases fitting TRBD1. The sequence in DNA is TGTGCCAGCAGGTCCCGGACAGGGTGGCTCACTGAAGCTTTCTTT. Its protein reads: CASRSRTGWLTEAFF. When the CDR3 is completed using the reference TRBV28 and TRBJ1-1 genes on either side, the full variable domain is DVKVTQSSRYLVKRTGEKVFLECVQDMDHENMFWYRQDPGLGLRLIYFSYDVKMKEKGDIPEGYSVSREKKERFSLILESASTNQTSMYLCASRSRTGWLTEAFFGQGTRLTVV.